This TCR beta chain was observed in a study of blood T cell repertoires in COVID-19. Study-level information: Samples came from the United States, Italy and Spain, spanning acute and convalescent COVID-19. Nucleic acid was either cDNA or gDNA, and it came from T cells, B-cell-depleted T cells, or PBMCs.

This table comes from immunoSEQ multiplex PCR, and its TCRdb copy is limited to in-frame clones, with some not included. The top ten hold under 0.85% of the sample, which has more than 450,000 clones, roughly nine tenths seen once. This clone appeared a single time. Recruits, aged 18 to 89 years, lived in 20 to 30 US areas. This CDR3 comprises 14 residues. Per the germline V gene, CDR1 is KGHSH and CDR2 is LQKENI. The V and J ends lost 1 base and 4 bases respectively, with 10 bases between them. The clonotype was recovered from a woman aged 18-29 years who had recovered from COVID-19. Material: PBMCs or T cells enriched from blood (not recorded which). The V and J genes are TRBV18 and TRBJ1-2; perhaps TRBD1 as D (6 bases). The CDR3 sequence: CASSPQVGAYGYTF. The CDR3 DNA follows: TGTGCCAGCTCACCACAGGTGGGGGCCTATGGCTACACCTTC.